This T cell receptor beta chain was recovered during a study of cytomegalovirus exposure and HLA in healthy donors. Study overall: Researchers previously reported finding 90 million to 120 million unique TCR beta sequences from approximately 190 million T cells.

CDR1 WSHSY and CDR2 SAAADI come from the germline V gene. The trim removed 3 bases at V and 4 bases at J, leaving 4 bases unmatched. This CDR3 has 15 residues. With respect to this clone: Its antigen remains unidentified.

Study findings and constraints: Most TCRs appeared rarely, but some public TCRs recurred in many donors. Most TCR beta V segments were productive about 87% or about 30% of the time in an earlier analysis. As a later analysis revealed, most CMV-associated TCR beta chains appeared HLA-restricted.

Primers: 60 Vbeta forward and 13 Jbeta reverse. Libraries were prepared by immunoSEQ multiplex PCR; TCRdb keeps only in-frame clonotypes and omits some of them. The data contain 150,000 to 200,000 clones, roughly 80% of them seen just once; the ten biggest clones take up 1.5% to 2%. The V call is TRBV10-2, the J call TRBJ1-3; the match to TRBD1 covers 9 bases. The sequenced material came from PBMCs. The TCR was taken from a woman aged 18-29 years in good health and CMV-seronegative. The CDR3 sequence: CASSEQGARGNTIYF. CDR3 coding DNA: TGCGCCAGCAGTGAACAGGGGGCGAGAGGAAACACCATATATTTT.